Below, 23 T cell receptor beta chains from the same sample are listed, as sequenced in a study of T-cell reconstitution after alpha-beta-depleted transplantation in children. Library preparation (for TCRbeta) was performed with unique molecular identifiers. Using its own MiXCR run on the PCR reads, TCRdb lists one record per CDR3 protein. The repertoire holds about 600,000 distinct CDR3 sequences, with roughly 23% as singletons. The sample consisted of PBMCs, mostly from graft donor cells, taken 360 days after TCRalphabeta/CD19-depleted stem cell transplant. The receptor set was obtained from a boy in the first two years of life who had a stem cell transplant for acute myeloid leukemia, so the T cells may come from the graft donor.

This clonotype was found many times. The rearrangement joins TRBV4-2 to TRBJ2-5; 9 nucleotides agree with TRBD2. CDR3 size: 17 residues. The V segment lost 0 bases and the J segment 5 bases; nucleotides outside the gene matches: 10. From germline, CDR1 is LGHNA and CDR2 YNFKEQ. CDR3 sequence: CASSQETAGGTRETQYF. In DNA form, the CDR3 reads TGTGCCAGCAGCCAAGAGACCGCGGGGGGGACGAGGGAGACCCAGTACTTC.

This clonotype was seen repeatedly, ten times or more. The rearrangement joins TRBV4-2 to TRBJ2-6; D tentatively fits TRBD1 or TRBD2 (6 bases each). Trimming left V 0 bases short and J 4 bases short, with 13 bases between. There are 17 residues in the CDR3. Germline CDR1 and CDR2: LGHNA and YNFKEQ. The CDR3 protein is CASSQDRGVTGANVLTF. CDR3 coding DNA: TGTGCCAGCAGCCAAGATAGGGGGGTAACGGGGGCCAACGTCCTGACTTTC.

In its sample, this clonotype was seen a few times. The gene calls are TRBV28 and TRBJ2-1; TRBD1 matches at 7 bases. Germline CDR1 reads MDHEN; CDR2 reads SYDVKM. The CDR3 totals 15 residues. V was clipped by 4 bases and J by 5 bases; unmatched bases: 8. As DNA, the CDR3 is TGTGCCAGCAGTTCCTGGAGACAGGGCGACAATGAGCAGTTCTTC. It yields the protein CASSSWRQGDNEQFF.

In its sample, this clonotype was seen many times. The CDR3 nucleotides read TGTGCCAGCAAAGGGGGCTCGTCCTACAATGAGCAGTTCTTC. It translates to CASKGGSSYNEQFF. The V and J genes are TRBV12-3 or TRBV12-4 and TRBJ2-1; 7 nucleotides agree with TRBD1. The CDR3 extends over 14 amino acids. J gave up 1 base and V 7 bases, and 4 bases lay outside the gene matches.

This clonotype was observed many times. The chain uses TRBV11-2 and TRBJ2-3; TRBD1 matches at 12 bases. This CDR3 spans 16 amino acids. In germline, CDR1 is SGHAT, CDR2 FQNNGV. V lost 5 bases to trimming and J lost 6 bases; unmatched junction nucleotides: 9. As DNA, the CDR3 is TGTGCCAGCAGCCCGCCGGGACAGGGGGCGTCGGATACGCAGTATTTT. Encoded protein: CASSPPGQGASDTQYF.

This rearrangement joins TRBV11-2 to TRBJ2-5, with TRBD1 as a possible D gene (5 bases). Trimming removed 10 bases from V and 3 bases from J, with 12 bases in between. The CDR3 loop spans 12 amino acids. CDR1 and CDR2 (germline): SGHAT, FQNNGV. CDR3 in amino acids: CATADIEETQYF. In DNA form, the CDR3 reads TGTGCCACCGCGGACATCGAAGAGACCCAGTACTTC.

The rearrangement joins TRBV6-2 or TRBV6-3 to TRBJ1-2, with D possibly TRBD1 on 6 matching bases. The germline CDR1 and CDR2 sequences are MNHEY and SVGEGT. The germline V and J ends were trimmed by 4 bases and 5 bases, with 29 bases remaining between them. This CDR3 is built from 19 residues. CDR3 sequence reads: CASSFPSAATLTGLYGYTF. In nucleotides, the CDR3 is TGTGCCAGCAGTTTCCCGAGCGCGGCCACTCTCACAGGGTTATATGGCTACACCTTC.

This clonotype was picked up a small number of times. V and J are TRBV20-1 and TRBJ2-1; TRBD1 matches 7 bases. V was clipped by 5 bases and J by 9 bases; unmatched bases: 10. The CDR3 is 13 amino acids. Germline loops: CDR1 DFQATT, CDR2 SNEGSKA (reference sequence). The chain's CDR3 is CSAGGQAWGEQFF. The CDR3 region has the DNA TGCAGTGCTGGCGGACAGGCTTGGGGTGAGCAGTTCTTC.

This clonotype was seen at least ten times. V is TRBV5-1 and J is TRBJ2-3; D not resolved. The CDR3 has 13 amino acids. The germline gives CDR1 SGHRS, CDR2 YFSETQ. V was shortened by 0 bases and J by 5 bases, with 7 bases between the two germline ends. Here the CDR3 DNA reads TGCGCCAGCAGCTTGGGGCAGCTAGATACGCAGTATTTT. Encoded protein: CASSLGQLDTQYF.

This sequence joins TRBV25-1 and TRBJ2-4, with D possibly being TRBD1 (5 bases). Trimming pared 5 bases from V and 1 base from J, leaving 18 bases between. The CDR3 consists of 17 residues. Germline CDR1 is MGHDK and CDR2 is SYGVNS. CDR3 sequence: CASSNAKGAAAKNIQYF. The CDR3, as DNA: TGTGCCAGCAGTAACGCCAAAGGGGCGGCGGCCAAAAACATTCAGTACTTC.

The chain combines TRBV12-3 or TRBV12-4 with TRBJ2-3, with 11 bases identical to TRBD2. The CDR3 is made up of 15 amino acids. V lost 6 bases and J lost 1; bases outside the gene matches: 3. CDR3 amino acids: CASRRSGGGTDTQYF. The CDR3 bases are TGTGCCAGCAGACGTAGCGGGGGGGGCACAGATACGCAGTATTTT.

The CDR3 loop reads CASSYPGQGIQETQYF. For the CDR3, the DNA is TGTGCCAGCAGCTATCCGGGACAGGGGATCCAAGAGACCCAGTACTTC. The chain carries TRBV7-9 and TRBJ2-5, with 10 bases lining up with TRBD1. The V segment lost 4 bases and the J segment 1 base; nucleotides outside the gene matches: 6. The germline V gene encodes CDR1 SEHNR and CDR2 FQNEAQ (reference sequence). This CDR3 contains 16 residues.

This clonotype was observed a handful of times. The chain links TRBV6-5 to TRBJ2-3; 8 nucleotides match TRBD2. This CDR3 has 15 residues. After removal of 5 bases from V and 4 bases from J, the junction contained 8 bases not matched to a gene. Germline V CDR1 and CDR2: MNHEY, SVGAGI. CDR3: CASSHTGGAPDTQYF. The CDR3 region has the DNA TGTGCCAGCAGTCACACGGGGGGGGCCCCAGATACGCAGTATTTT.

V gene TRBV24-1 combines with J gene TRBJ2-1; D possibly corresponds to TRBD2 (5 bases). Looked up from germline, CDR1 is KGHDR and CDR2 is SFDVKD. This CDR3 has 14 residues. The V end lost 4 bases, the J end lost 9 bases, and 15 bases lay between the germline ends. CDR3 coding DNA: TGTGCCACCAGTGACTGGACTGTTGCAGGTGAGCAGTTCTTC. It yields the protein CATSDWTVAGEQFF.

This clonotype has only a few counts. V gene TRBV29-1 combines with J gene TRBJ2-3, with TRBD2 matching over 9 bases. This CDR3 spans 15 amino acids. J gave up 3 bases and V 2 bases, and 6 bases lay outside the gene matches. The germline V gene encodes CDR1 SQVTM and CDR2 ANQGSEA. This CDR3 reads CSVEKAGGATDTQYF. CDR3 bases: TGCAGCGTTGAAAAAGCGGGGGGCGCGACAGATACGCAGTATTTT.

The chain carries TRBV18 and TRBJ2-3, with a tentative D call TRBD2 (5 bases). Trimming stripped 2 bases from V and 1 base from J, with 13 bases between. The CDR3 runs 16 residues. CDR1 KGHSH and CDR2 LQKENI come from the germline V gene. DNA for the CDR3: TGTGCCAGCTCACCATGGAAGGGAGTAGGCACAGATACGCAGTATTTT. This encodes CASSPWKGVGTDTQYF.

The chain has TRBV7-8 and TRBJ2-7, with D hard to call. The CDR3 has 12 amino acids. The V end was cut by 5 bases, the J end by 0 bases, with 5 bases between. Germline CDR1 and CDR2: SGHVS and FQNEAQ. The DNA for the CDR3 is TGTGCCAGCAGCCCGTACTCCTACGAGCAGTACGTC. Residues: CASSPYSYEQYV.

The chain is built from TRBV7-3 and TRBJ2-7; no clear D gene. The V end was cut by 5 bases, the J end by 7 bases, with 18 bases between. Germline V CDR1 and CDR2: SGHTA, FQGTGA. The CDR3 consists of 14 residues. Written as DNA, the CDR3 is TGTGCCAGCAGCCCGGACCACGTATTACGGGAGCAGTACTTC. Its translation: CASSPDHVLREQYF.

This clonotype was observed a few times. The J gene is TRBJ2-7, the V gene TRBV12-1; no check of the table's D call, TRBD2, against the DNA was made. TRBV12-1 is designated a pseudogene. The CDR3 is 12 amino acids. Written as DNA, the CDR3 is TGTGCCAGCAGCTTTGGGGTTGAGGGGCAGTACTTC. Protein product: CASSFGVEGQYF.

This chain uses TRBV28 with TRBJ2-1, with a possible D match to TRBD2 (5 bases). CDR3 size: 14 residues. V was shortened by 5 bases and J by 4 bases, with 12 bases between the two germline ends. Germline lookup yields CDR1 MDHEN and CDR2 SYDVKM. In DNA form, the CDR3 reads TGTGCCAGCAGTCGGACTCCCGTGTACAATGAGCAGTTCTTC. Translating gives CASSRTPVYNEQFF.

This clonotype was picked up many times. This chain links TRBV7-2 with TRBJ1-6; D unresolved. The V end lost 0 bases, the J end lost 4 bases, and 13 bases lay between the germline ends. The CDR3 loop spans 17 amino acids. The germline gives CDR1 SGHTA, CDR2 FQGNSA. CDR3 region: CASSLATAQSYNSPLHF. As DNA, the CDR3 is TGTGCCAGCAGCTTAGCGACGGCGCAGTCGTATAATTCACCCCTCCACTTT.

The chain joins TRBV5-1 to TRBJ1-4; TRBD1 might be the D (5 bases). Germline V gene data show CDR1 as SGHRS and CDR2 as YFSETQ. The CDR3 contains 14 residues. V was pared by 0 bases and J by 6 bases, with 9 bases between. Here the CDR3 DNA reads TGCGCCAGCAGCTTGGACAGGCCGGATGAAAAACTGTTTTTT. Protein product: CASSLDRPDEKLFF. The complete variable domain, with remaining parts taken from reference TRBV5-1 and TRBJ1-4, reads KAGVTQTPRYLIKTRGQQVTLSCSPISGHRSVSWYQQTPGQGLQFLFEYFSETQRNKGNFPGRFSGRQFSNSRSEMNVSTLELGDSALYLCASSLDRPDEKLFFGSGTQLSVL.

The chain joins TRBV7-3 to TRBJ2-3; 8 bases line up with TRBD1. V shed 5 bases and J 4 bases; nucleotides not matched to a gene: 8. The CDR3 runs 15 residues. Germline V gives CDR1 SGHTA, CDR2 FQGTGA. The CDR3 loop is CASSPGQGISDTQYF. CDR3 nucleotide sequence: TGTGCCAGCAGCCCTGGACAGGGCATTTCAGATACGCAGTATTTT.